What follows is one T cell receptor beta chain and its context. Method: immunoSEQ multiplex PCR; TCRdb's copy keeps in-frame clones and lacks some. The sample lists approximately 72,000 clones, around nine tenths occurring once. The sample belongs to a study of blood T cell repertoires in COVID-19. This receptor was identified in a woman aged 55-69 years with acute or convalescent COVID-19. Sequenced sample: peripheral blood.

The CDR3 bases are TGTGCCAGCAGCTTAAGAGCGCCGGGACAGGGTGACAATTCACCCCTCCACTTT. Protein product: CASSLRAPGQGDNSPLHF. The chain couples TRBV7-3 to TRBJ1-6, with 9 bases lining up with TRBD1. This CDR3 spans 18 amino acids. The ends lost 1 base at V and 7 bases at J; junction bases unmatched: 11. Germline CDR1 reads SGHTA; CDR2 reads FQGTGA.